The following is a T cell receptor (beta chain) sequence with its context. It has no known antigen specificity. There are no base qualities to consult, and no much larger clone falls within one base. Using the deep immunoSEQ assay, TCR CDR3 regions were amplified from genomic DNA by multiplex PCR. Genomic DNA extracted from each cell subset was distributed evenly over all wells of several immunoSEQ 96-well plates, and each plate served as one replicate. For sorted subsets, each replicate PCR was loaded with around 220 ng genomic DNA, equivalent to 30,000 or so T cell genomes. Purified libraries were quantified with a Qubit 3.0 fluorometer, sized on a Bioanalyzer 2100, and re-quantified with the KAPA Library Quantification kit. A separate single-read 150-cycle Illumina NextSeq 550 flow cell was used to sequence each immunoSEQ 96-well plate. Per the authors' processing: Because the immunoSEQ output included only junctional sequences and no quality scores, the filtering could not be the same as the filtering used for full-length reads. To assign V/J genes and CDR3, sequences were annotated using PyIR, a Python wrapper for IgBLAST v1.9, with IMGT germline references. Reads with weak V/J assignments (E-value above 1e-6), missing CDR3, stop codons, out-of-frame junctions, or ambiguous translated residues were removed. V3J clonotypes were defined by identical inferred V gene, J gene, and CDR3 amino acid sequence. Percentage overlap between repertoires was computed as shared unique clonotypes divided by the size of the smaller repertoire. Richness of each repertoire was evaluated using RTK rarefaction, the Chao1 estimator, and Recon v2.1 estimates of unobserved clonotypes. Generation probabilities for all TCRbeta clonotypes obtained by the gDNA method from a handful of donors were computed using OLGA. The immuneACCESS repertoire file appears here via TCRdb, limited to in-frame rearrangements. These files lack a portion of the clones; in checked studies, under half of the deficit traces to unresolved V genes, and the cause of the others is not known. V and J calls and clone size are as listed in that table; D and trimming were resolved from the DNA. In all, the sample holds some 2.1 million clones, and less than 95% of those were seen once. Clones ranked in the top ten supply 0.9% to 1.4% of the sample.

The sample comes from a study of shared clonotypes between healthy human individuals (dated by TCRdb to about 2020). Regarding the complete study: The cohort comprised two women and a few men aged 18 to 49 years. Between about 0.9 and 9 billion PBMCs per donor were obtained by leukapheresis. To estimate repertoire size and how much clonotype sharing occurs between individuals, the study deeply sequenced the blood TCR repertoires of about five healthy adults. To increase sequencing depth and limit assay-specific biases, TCR repertoire library preparation and sequencing were carried out by different laboratories using diverse techniques. For each donor, CD4 naive and CD4 memory were each given three plates, CD8 naive was given two plates, and CD8 memory was given one plate. What the authors observed across the whole study: Compared with non-shared clonotypes, clonotypes shared by all four sorted-subset donors had higher generation probabilities. Larger estimated clonotype richness was generally found for naive subsets than for memory subsets. Sampling was restricted to blood, and TCR repertoires in tissue are likely to differ from TCR repertoires in blood. Pairwise subsampling indicated that sequencing depth was expected to affect the degree of clonotype sharing among donors. Rarefaction of sorted-subset datasets indicated incomplete sequencing despite the large sequencing depth. The genetic and exposure-history diversity represented was limited by the small number of donors. About 5% of naive CD4, around 3.6% of naive CD8, around 2.3% of memory CD4, and over 0.35% of memory CD8 clonotypes were shared across several donors.

V loses 6 bases of germline sequence and J loses 5 bases, and the interval between the two ends is 16 bases. The cysteine opens and the phenylalanine closes a CDR3 of 14 amino acids. The read is trimmed to its CDR3 DNA, 42 bases read in frame from base 1. The germline V gene provides CDR1 MGHRA and CDR2 YSYEKL. CD8 naive samples were obtained by positive selection for CCR7 among CD45RO-negative cells, yielding a CD45RA+CCR7+ population from which TemRA cells were excluded. Donors were healthy HIV-negative adults with no recently reported acute infections or vaccinations. Only Caucasian adults living in Nashville, Tennessee, USA were represented among the donors. After blood collection by leukapheresis, PBMCs were isolated using Ficoll-Histopaque density gradient centrifugation and then cryopreserved in the vapor phase of liquid nitrogen. Analytical flow cytometry was used to check the purity and quantity of each magnetically sorted T cell population. Each sorted fraction had its genomic DNA isolated and then quantified by UV absorbance on a Nanodrop 2000c.

Sample: naive CD8+ T cells sorted from blood. The cell subset or site label on this specimen signifies: CD45RA+CCR7+. The sequence links TRBV4-1 to TRBJ1-2; the D region possibly corresponds to TRBD1 (6 bases align). This sequence originates from a man younger than 30 in good health. The encoded CDR3 is CASSLRGDGYGYTF. The sequence in DNA is TGCGCCAGCAGTTTAAGGGGGGATGGATATGGCTACACCTTC.